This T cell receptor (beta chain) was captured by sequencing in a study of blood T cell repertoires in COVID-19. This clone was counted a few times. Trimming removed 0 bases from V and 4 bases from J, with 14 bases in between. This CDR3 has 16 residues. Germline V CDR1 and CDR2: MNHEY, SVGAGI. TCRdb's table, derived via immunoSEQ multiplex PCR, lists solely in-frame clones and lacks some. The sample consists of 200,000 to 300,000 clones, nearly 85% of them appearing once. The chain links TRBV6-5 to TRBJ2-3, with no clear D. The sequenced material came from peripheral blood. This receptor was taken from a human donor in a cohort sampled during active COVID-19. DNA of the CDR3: TGTGCCAGCAGTTACTCCCGAGTTGGGCAGGCAGATACGCAGTATTTT. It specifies CASSYSRVGQADTQYF.